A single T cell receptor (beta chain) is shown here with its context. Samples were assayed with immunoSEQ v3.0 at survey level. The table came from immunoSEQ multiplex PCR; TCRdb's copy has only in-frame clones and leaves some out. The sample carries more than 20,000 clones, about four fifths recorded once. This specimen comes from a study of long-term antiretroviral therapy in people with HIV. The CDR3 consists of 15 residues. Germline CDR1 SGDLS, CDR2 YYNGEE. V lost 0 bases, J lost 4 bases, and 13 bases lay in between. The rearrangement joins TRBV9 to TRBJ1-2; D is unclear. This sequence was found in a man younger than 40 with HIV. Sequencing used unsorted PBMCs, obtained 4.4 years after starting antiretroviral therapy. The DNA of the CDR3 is TGTGCCAGCAGCGTAGGGGTCTCGGCGGCCTATGGCTACACCTTC. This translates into CASSVGVSAAYGYTF.